The sample holds a few counts of the clone carrying this T cell receptor (beta chain). Its target is unknown. The sample originates from a study of T-cell memory formation after mild COVID-19. Study-level points and caveats: The appearance of some responding clones in pre-infection memory suggested that cross-reactive memory joined. Those CD4+ clones that contracted were mainly in CM and EM (CD8+ ones in EMRA). Day 15 to 85 contracting clones showed balanced CD4/CD8; later expanders leaned CD4+.

TCRdb passed the 5' RACE reads through MiXCR, listing each CDR3 protein once. The sample records 50,000 or so distinct CDR3 sequences, 9.5% to 15% being singletons. The clonotype comes from a man aged 18 to 30 who had mild COVID-19 (a few samples of this study predate the infection). Cell type and time point are not known. The sequenced sample consisted of PBMCs or a T cell subset sorted from them (not recorded which).

The CDR3 sequence: CASSETSGLYNEQFF. The CDR3 DNA reads as TGTGCCAGCAGTGAAACTAGCGGGCTCTACAATGAGCAGTTCTTC. The chain carries TRBV2 and TRBJ2-1, with 9 bases lining up with TRBD2. This CDR3 has 15 residues. The J segment lost 3 bases and the V segment lost 2 bases, leaving 2 bases of the junction unmatched. CDR1 is SNHLY, CDR2 FYNNEI, per germline.